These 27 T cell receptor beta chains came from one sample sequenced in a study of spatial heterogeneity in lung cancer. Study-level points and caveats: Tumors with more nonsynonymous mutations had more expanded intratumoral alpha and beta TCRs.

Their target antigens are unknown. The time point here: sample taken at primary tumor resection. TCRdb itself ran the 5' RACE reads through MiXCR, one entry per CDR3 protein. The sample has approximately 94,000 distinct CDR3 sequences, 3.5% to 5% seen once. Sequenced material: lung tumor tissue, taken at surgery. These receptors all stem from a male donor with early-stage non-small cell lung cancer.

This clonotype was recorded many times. CDR3 amino acids: CASSLASVNEKLFF. The DNA for the CDR3 is TGTGCCAGCAGTTTAGCTTCGGTTAATGAAAAACTGTTTTTT. The rearrangement uses TRBV12-3 or TRBV12-4 and TRBJ1-4, with D uncertain. The CDR3 is 14 amino acids. V lost 0 bases, J lost 4 bases, and 6 bases lay in between.

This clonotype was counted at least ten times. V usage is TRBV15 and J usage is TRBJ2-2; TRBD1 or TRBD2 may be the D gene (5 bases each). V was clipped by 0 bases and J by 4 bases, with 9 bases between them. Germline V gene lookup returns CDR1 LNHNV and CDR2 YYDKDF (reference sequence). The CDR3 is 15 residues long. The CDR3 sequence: CATSREGPLTGELFF. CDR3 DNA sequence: TGTGCCACCAGCAGAGAGGGACCCCTCACCGGGGAGCTGTTTTTT.

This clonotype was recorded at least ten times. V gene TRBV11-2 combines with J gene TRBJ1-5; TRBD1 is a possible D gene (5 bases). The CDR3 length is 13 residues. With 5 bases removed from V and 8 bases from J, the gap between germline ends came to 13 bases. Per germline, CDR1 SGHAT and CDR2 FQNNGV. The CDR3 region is CASSPTTEEPQHF. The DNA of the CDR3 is TGTGCCAGCAGCCCTACGACAGAGGAGCCCCAGCATTTT.

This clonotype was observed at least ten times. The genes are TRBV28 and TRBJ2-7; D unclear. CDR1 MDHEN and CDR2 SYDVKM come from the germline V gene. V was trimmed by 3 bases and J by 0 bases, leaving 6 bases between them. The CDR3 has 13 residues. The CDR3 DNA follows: TGTGCCAGCAGTTTCGGCAGCTCCTACGAGCAGTACTTC. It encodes CASSFGSSYEQYF. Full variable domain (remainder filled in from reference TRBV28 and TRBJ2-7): DVKVTQSSRYLVKRTGEKVFLECVQDMDHENMFWYRQDPGLGLRLIYFSYDVKMKEKGDIPEGYSVSREKKERFSLILESASTNQTSMYLCASSFGSSYEQYFGPGTRLTVT.

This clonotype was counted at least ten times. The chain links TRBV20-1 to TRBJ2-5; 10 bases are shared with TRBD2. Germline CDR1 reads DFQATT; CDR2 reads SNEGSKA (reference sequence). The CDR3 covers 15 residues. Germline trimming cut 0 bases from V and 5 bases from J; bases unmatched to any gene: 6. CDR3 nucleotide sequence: TGCAGTGCTAGAGATCGGGCTAGCGGGAGTGAGACCCAGTACTTC. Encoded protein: CSARDRASGSETQYF.

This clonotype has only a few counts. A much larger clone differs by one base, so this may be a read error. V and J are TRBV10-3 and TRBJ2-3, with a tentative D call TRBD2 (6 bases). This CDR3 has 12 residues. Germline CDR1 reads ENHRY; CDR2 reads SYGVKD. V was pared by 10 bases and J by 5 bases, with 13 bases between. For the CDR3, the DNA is TGTGCCACCAGGGAGGCCCAAGATACGCAGTATTTT. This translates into CATREAQDTQYF.

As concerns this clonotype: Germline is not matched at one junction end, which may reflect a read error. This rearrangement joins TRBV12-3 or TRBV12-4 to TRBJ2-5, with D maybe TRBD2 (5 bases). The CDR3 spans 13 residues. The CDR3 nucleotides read TGTGTCAGCAGTTGGGGAGAGCAAGAGACCCAGTACTTC. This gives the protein CVSSWGEQETQYF.

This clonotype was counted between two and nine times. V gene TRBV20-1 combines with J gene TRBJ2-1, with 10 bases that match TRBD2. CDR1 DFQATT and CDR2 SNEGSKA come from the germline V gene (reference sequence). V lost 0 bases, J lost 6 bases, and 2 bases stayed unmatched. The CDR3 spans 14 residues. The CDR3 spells CSARDASGGNEQFF. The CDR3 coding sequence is TGCAGTGCTAGAGATGCTAGCGGGGGCAATGAGCAGTTCTTC.

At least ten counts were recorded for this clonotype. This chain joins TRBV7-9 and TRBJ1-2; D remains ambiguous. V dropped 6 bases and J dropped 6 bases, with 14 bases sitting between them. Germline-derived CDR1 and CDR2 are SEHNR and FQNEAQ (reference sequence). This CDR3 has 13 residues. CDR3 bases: TGTGCCAGCAGTATAGGACTGGCGGATGGCTACACCTTC. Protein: CASSIGLADGYTF. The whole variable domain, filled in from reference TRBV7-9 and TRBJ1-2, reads DTGVSQNPRHKITKRGQNVTFRCDPISEHNRLYWYRQTLGQGPEFLTYFQNEAQLEKSRLLSDRFSAERPKGSFSTLEIQRTEQGDSAMYLCASSIGLADGYTFGSGTRLTVV.

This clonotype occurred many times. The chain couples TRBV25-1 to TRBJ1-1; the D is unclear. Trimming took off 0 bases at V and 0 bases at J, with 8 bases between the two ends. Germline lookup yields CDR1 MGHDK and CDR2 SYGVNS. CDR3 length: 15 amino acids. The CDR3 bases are TGTGCCAGCAGTGAATATGAGGGTTTGAACACTGAAGCTTTCTTT. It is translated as CASSEYEGLNTEAFF. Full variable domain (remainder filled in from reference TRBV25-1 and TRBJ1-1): EADIYQTPRYLVIGTGKKITLECSQTMGHDKMYWYQQDPGMELHLIHYSYGVNSTEKGDLSSESTVSRIRTEHFPLTLESARPSHTSQYLCASSEYEGLNTEAFFGQGTRLTVV.

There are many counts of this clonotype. CDR3 in DNA: TGTGCCATCAGTGAGCAAAAGGCAGATACGCAGTATTTT. Amino acids: CAISEQKADTQYF. The V call is TRBV10-3, the J call TRBJ2-3; D call uncertain. Between the trimmed V and J ends, which lost 2 bases and 4 bases, there was a span of 7 bases. The CDR3 is made up of 13 amino acids. Germline V gives CDR1 ENHRY, CDR2 SYGVKD.

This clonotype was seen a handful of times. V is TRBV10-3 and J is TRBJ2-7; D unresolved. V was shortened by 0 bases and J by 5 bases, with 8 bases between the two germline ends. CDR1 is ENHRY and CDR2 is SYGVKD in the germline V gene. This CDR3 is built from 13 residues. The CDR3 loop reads CAISESNINEQYF. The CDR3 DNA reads TGTGCCATCAGTGAGTCGAATATTAACGAGCAGTACTTC.

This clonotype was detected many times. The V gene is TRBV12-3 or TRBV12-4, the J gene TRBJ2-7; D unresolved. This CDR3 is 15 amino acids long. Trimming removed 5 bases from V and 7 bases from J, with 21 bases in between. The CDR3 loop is CASSDTSGDTLEQYF. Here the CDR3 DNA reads TGTGCCAGCAGTGACACCTCCGGCGACACCTTGGAGCAGTACTTC.

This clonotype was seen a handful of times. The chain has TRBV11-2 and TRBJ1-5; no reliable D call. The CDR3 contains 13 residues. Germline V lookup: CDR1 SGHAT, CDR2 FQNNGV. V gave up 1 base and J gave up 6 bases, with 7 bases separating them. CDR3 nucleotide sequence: TGTGCCAGCAGCTTAGTTGAAGCTCAGCCCCAGCATTTT. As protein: CASSLVEAQPQHF. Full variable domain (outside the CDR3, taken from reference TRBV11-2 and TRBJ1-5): EAGVAQSPRYKIIEKRQSVAFWCNPISGHATLYWYQQILGQGPKLLIQFQNNGVVDDSQLPKDRFSAERLKGVDSTLKIQPAKLEDSAVYLCASSLVEAQPQHFGDGTRLSIL.

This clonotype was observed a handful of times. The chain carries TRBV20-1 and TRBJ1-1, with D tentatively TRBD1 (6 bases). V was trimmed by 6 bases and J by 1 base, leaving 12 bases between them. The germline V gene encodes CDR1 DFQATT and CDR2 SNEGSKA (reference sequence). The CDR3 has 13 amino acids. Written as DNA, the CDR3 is TGCAGTGCGGGGGGCGGGTCGAACACTGAAGCTTTCTTT. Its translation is CSAGGGSNTEAFF.

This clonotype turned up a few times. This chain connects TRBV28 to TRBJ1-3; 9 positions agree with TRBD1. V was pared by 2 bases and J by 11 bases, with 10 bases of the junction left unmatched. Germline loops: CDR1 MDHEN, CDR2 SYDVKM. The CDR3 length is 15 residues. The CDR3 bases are TGTGCCAGCAGTTTAGGGACAGGGTCCTTAAGAGCCATATATTTT. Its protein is CASSLGTGSLRAIYF.

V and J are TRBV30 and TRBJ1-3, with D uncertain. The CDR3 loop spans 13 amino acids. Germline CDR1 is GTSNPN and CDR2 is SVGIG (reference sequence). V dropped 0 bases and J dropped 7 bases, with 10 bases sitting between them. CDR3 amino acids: CAWSVIVGNTIYF. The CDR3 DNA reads TGTGCCTGGAGTGTTATAGTTGGGAACACCATATATTTT. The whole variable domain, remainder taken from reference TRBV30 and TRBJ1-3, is SQTIHQWPATLVQPVGSPLSLECTVEGTSNPNLYWYRQAAGRGLQLLFYSVGIGQISSEVPQNLSASRPQDRQFILSSKKLLLSDSGFYLCAWSVIVGNTIYFGEGSWLTVV.

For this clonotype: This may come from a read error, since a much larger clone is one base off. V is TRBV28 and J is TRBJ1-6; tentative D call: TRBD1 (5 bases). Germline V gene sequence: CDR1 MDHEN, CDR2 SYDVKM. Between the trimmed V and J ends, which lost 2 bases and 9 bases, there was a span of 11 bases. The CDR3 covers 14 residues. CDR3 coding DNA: TGTGCCAGCAGTTTACAGGGAGGAGGTTCACCCCTCCACTTT. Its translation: CASSLQGGGSPLHF.

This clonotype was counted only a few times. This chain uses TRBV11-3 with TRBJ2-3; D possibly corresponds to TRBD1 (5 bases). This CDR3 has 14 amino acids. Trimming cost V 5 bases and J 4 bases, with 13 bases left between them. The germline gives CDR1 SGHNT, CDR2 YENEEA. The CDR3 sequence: CASSATQGADTQYF. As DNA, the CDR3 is TGTGCCAGCAGCGCTACTCAGGGCGCAGATACGCAGTATTTT.

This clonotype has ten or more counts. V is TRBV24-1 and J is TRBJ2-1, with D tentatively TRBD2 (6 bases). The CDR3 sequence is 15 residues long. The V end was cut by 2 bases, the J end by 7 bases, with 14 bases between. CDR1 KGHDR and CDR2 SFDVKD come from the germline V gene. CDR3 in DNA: TGTGCCACCAGTGATTCTGCGGGAACGGGGAATGAGCAGTTCTTC. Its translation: CATSDSAGTGNEQFF.

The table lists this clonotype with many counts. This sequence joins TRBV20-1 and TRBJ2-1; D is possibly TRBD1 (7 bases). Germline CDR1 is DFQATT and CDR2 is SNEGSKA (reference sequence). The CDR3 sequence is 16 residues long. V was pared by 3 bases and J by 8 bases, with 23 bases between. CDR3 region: CSARGDRPGAQHEQFF. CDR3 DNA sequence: TGCAGTGCTAGGGGGGACAGACCGGGAGCCCAACATGAGCAGTTCTTC.

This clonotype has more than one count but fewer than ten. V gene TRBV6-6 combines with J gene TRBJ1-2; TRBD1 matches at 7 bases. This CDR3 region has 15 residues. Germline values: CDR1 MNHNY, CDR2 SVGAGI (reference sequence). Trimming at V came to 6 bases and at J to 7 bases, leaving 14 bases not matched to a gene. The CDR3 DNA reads TGTGCCAGCAGGGGATTACAGGGGCATGAAGCTGGCTACACCTTC. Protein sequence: CASRGLQGHEAGYTF.

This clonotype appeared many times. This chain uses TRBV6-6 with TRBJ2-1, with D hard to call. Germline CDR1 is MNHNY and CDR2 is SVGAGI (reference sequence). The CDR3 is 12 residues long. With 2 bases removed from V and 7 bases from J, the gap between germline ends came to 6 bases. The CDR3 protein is CASSYRPNEQFF. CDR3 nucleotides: TGTGCCAGCAGTTACCGGCCGAATGAGCAGTTCTTC.

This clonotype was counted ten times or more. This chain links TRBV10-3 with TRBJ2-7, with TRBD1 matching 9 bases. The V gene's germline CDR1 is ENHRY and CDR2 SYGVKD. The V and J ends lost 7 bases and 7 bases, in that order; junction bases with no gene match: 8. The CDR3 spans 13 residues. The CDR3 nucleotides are TGTGCCATCATGGACGGACAGGGGTATGAGCAGTACTTC. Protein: CAIMDGQGYEQYF.

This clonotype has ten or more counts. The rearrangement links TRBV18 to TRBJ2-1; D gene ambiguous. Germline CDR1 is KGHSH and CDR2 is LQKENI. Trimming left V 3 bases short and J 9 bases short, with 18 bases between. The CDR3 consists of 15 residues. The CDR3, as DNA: TGTGCCAGCTCACCGATGGACCCGAAAGTCGGTGAGCAGTTCTTC. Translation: CASSPMDPKVGEQFF.

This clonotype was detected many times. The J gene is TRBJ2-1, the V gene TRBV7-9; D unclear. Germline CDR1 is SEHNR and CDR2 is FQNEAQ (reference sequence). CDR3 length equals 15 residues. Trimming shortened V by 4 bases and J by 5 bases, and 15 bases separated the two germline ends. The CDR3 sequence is CASSSPTEGHNEQFF. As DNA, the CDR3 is TGTGCCAGCAGCTCCCCGACGGAAGGACACAATGAGCAGTTCTTC.

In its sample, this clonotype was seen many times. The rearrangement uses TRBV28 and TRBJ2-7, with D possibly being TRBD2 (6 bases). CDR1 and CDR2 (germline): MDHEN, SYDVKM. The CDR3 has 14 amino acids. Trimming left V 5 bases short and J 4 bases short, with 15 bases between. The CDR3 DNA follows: TGTGCCAGCAGTGCCCCGGGAGCTTTGTACGAGCAGTACTTC. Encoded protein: CASSAPGALYEQYF.